Presented here are 19 T cell receptor beta chains from one specimen sequenced in a study of cytomegalovirus exposure and HLA in healthy donors. This PCR relied on a set of 60 Vbeta primers and 13 Jbeta primers. The table came from immunoSEQ multiplex PCR; TCRdb's copy has only in-frame clones and leaves some out. The sample carries around 130,000 clones, 82% recorded once. The specimen was PBMCs. The receptors were gathered from a young woman in good health and CMV-seronegative.

J is TRBJ1-5 and V is TRBV6-1; D is unclear. There are 14 residues in the CDR3. The germline V gene encodes CDR1 MNHNS and CDR2 SASEGT. V was shortened by 8 bases and J by 0 bases, with 11 bases between the two germline ends. The CDR3: CASLYGVSNQPQHF. In DNA form, the CDR3 reads TGTGCCAGCTTGTACGGGGTTAGCAATCAGCCCCAGCATTTT.

This clone was detected only a few times. The V and J genes are TRBV2 and TRBJ1-5, with 7 bases fitting TRBD1. The CDR3 contains 13 residues. CDR1 SNHLY and CDR2 FYNNEI come from the germline V gene. Trimming took 7 bases from V and 2 from J; bases not matched to a gene: 2. The DNA for the CDR3 is TGTGCCAGCAAGGACAGGCGCAATCAGCCCCAGCATTTT. It translates to CASKDRRNQPQHF.

The rearrangement joins TRBV30 to TRBJ2-5; D uncertain. Germline CDR1 is GTSNPN and CDR2 is SVGIG (reference sequence). V shed 4 bases and J shed 5 bases, with 8 bases lying between them. This CDR3 spans 11 amino acids. The CDR3 bases are TGTGCCTGGATGGCAACGGAGACCCAGTACTTC. This sequence encodes CAWMATETQYF.

This clone turned up a few times. This rearrangement joins TRBV29-1 to TRBJ1-2; D remains ambiguous. The CDR3 spans 11 residues. V dropped 4 bases and J dropped 6 bases, with 9 bases sitting between them. Per germline, CDR1 SQVTM and CDR2 ANQGSEA. DNA for the CDR3: TGCAGCGTTGCGGGCGGGCATGGCTACACCTTC. Encoded protein: CSVAGGHGYTF.

The sample holds a few counts of this clone. The gene calls are TRBV10-1 and TRBJ2-2, with 9 bases matching TRBD1. This CDR3 contains 13 residues. With 8 bases clipped from V and 4 bases from J, the junction kept 2 bases outside the gene matches. In germline, CDR1 is WNHNN, CDR2 SYGVQD (reference sequence). In nucleotides, the CDR3 is TGCGCCAGCGGGACAGGGCCCACCGGGGAGCTGTTTTTT. Translated, it gives CASGTGPTGELFF.

The chain recombines TRBV4-1 with TRBJ2-3, with TRBD2 identical over 8 bases. V gave up 5 bases and J gave up 0 bases; unmatched junction bases: 10. The CDR3 is 17 residues long. Germline CDR1 and CDR2: MGHRA and YSYEKL. The CDR3 region has the DNA TGCGCCAGCAGCTACCCGGGGGGGCGGATCAGCACAGATACGCAGTATTTT. It encodes CASSYPGGRISTDTQYF.

This clone appeared a few times. V is TRBV19 and J is TRBJ1-4; D is unclear. The CDR3 extends over 13 amino acids. Trimming stripped 3 bases from V and 4 bases from J, with 6 bases between. Germline V gene lookup returns CDR1 LNHDA and CDR2 SQIVND (reference sequence). CDR3: CASSIGFNEKLFF. The CDR3 region has the DNA TGTGCCAGTAGTATCGGGTTTAATGAAAAACTGTTTTTT.

This chain joins TRBV7-9 and TRBJ1-2; 7 nucleotides agree with TRBD1. V shed 8 bases, J shed 6 bases, and the junction held 6 bases outside the gene matches. Germline V gene lookup returns CDR1 SEHNR and CDR2 FQNEAQ (reference sequence). This CDR3 contains 12 residues. This CDR3 is CASSLGQNGYTF. CDR3 in DNA: TGTGCCAGCTCACTGGGACAGAATGGCTACACCTTC.

The V and J genes are TRBV18 and TRBJ2-7, with a possible D match to TRBD2 (5 bases). CDR1 and CDR2 from the germline V gene are KGHSH and LQKENI. The CDR3 spans 15 residues. V was shortened by 3 bases and J by 2 bases, with 14 bases between the two germline ends. Here the CDR3 reads CASSPEVGSTYEQYF. The DNA for the CDR3 is TGTGCCAGCTCACCGGAGGTAGGATCAACCTACGAGCAGTACTTC.

The chain links TRBV28 to TRBJ2-5; 8 nucleotides align to TRBD1. Germline CDR1 and CDR2: MDHEN and SYDVKM. After removal of 2 bases from V and 2 bases from J, the junction contained 4 bases not matched to a gene. The CDR3 is made up of 15 amino acids. The CDR3 here is CASSLIDRGQETQYF. The DNA of the CDR3 is TGTGCCAGCAGTTTAATCGACAGGGGTCAAGAGACCCAGTACTTC.

The chain recombines TRBV13 with TRBJ1-1; 8 bases map to TRBD1. Germline assignment: CDR1 PRHDT and CDR2 FYEKMQ (reference sequence). The CDR3 is made up of 14 amino acids. V lost 1 base, J lost 12 bases, and 10 bases stayed unmatched. This chain's CDR3 is CASSLEGRGPRTFF. Here the CDR3 DNA reads TGTGCCAGCAGCTTAGAGGGCAGGGGGCCACGTACTTTCTTT.

In this sample, this clone turned up a few times. The chain is built from TRBV7-6 and TRBJ1-1; D call uncertain. This CDR3 comprises 14 residues. Trimming left V 1 base short and J 1 base short, with 7 bases between. Germline V CDR1 and CDR2: SGHVS, FNYEAQ. This CDR3 is CASSLGFGNTEAFF. CDR3 DNA: TGTGCCAGCAGCTTAGGGTTCGGGAACACTGAAGCTTTCTTT. Looking up the rest from reference TRBV7-6 and TRBJ1-1 gives the full variable domain: GAGVSQSPRYKVTKRGQDVALRCDPISGHVSLYWYRQALGQGPEFLTYFNYEAQQDKSGLPNDRFSAERPEGSISTLTIQRTEQRDSAMYRCASSLGFGNTEAFFGQGTRLTVV.

This rearrangement joins TRBV7-9 to TRBJ2-1; tentative D call: TRBD1 (6 bases). The CDR3 has 17 amino acids. In germline, CDR1 is SEHNR, CDR2 FQNEAQ (reference sequence). V was shortened by 0 bases and J by 1 base, with 13 bases between the two germline ends. CDR3 in DNA: TGTGCCAGCAGCTTAGCGGACAGTCTAGCTTCCTACAATGAGCAGTTCTTC. It yields the protein CASSLADSLASYNEQFF.

The rearrangement joins TRBV19 to TRBJ1-5; 9 bases are shared with TRBD1. The CDR3 spans 14 residues. V lost 7 bases, J lost 6 bases, and 7 bases stayed unmatched. Per germline, CDR1 LNHDA and CDR2 SQIVND (reference sequence). CDR3 nucleotide sequence: TGTGCCAGTATTTCAGACAGGGGGACTCAGCCCCAGCATTTT. Protein: CASISDRGTQPQHF.

The gene calls are TRBV19 and TRBJ1-2; 12 bases fit TRBD1. V was pared by 3 bases and J by 2 bases, with 4 bases of the junction left unmatched. The CDR3 consists of 16 residues. Germline CDR1 is LNHDA and CDR2 is SQIVND (reference sequence). This CDR3 reads CASSIVGTGGNYGYTF. For the CDR3, the DNA is TGTGCCAGTAGTATCGTCGGGACAGGGGGCAACTATGGCTACACCTTC.

The chain has TRBV2 and TRBJ2-4; 9 bases are shared with TRBD2. CDR1 and CDR2 from the germline V gene are SNHLY and FYNNEI. The CDR3 sequence is 15 residues long. The J segment lost 9 bases and the V segment lost 3 bases, leaving 9 bases of the junction unmatched. CDR3 protein: CASSELGLAGTIQYF. The CDR3 DNA reads TGTGCCAGCAGTGAGTTAGGGCTAGCGGGGACCATTCAGTACTTC.

The chain uses TRBV4-1 and TRBJ2-4; perhaps TRBD2 as D (5 bases). The germline V gene has CDR1 MGHRA and CDR2 YSYEKL. The V end lost 0 bases, the J end lost 2 bases, and 8 bases lay between the germline ends. The length of the CDR3 is 15 residues. CDR3 nucleotide sequence: TGCGCCAGCAGCCAAGAGTCGGGATCCAAAAACATTCAGTACTTC. It codes for CASSQESGSKNIQYF.

The V and J genes are TRBV27 and TRBJ1-5; a weak D match, TRBD1 (5 bases). Trimming took off 3 bases at V and 9 bases at J, with 12 bases between the two ends. The CDR3 length is 13 residues. The germline V gene has CDR1 MNHEY and CDR2 SMNVEV (reference sequence). The CDR3 is CASSFKGSRPQHF. CDR3 nucleotides: TGTGCCAGCAGTTTCAAGGGGTCGCGGCCCCAGCATTTT.

V and J are TRBV18 and TRBJ1-2; D uncertain. The CDR3 covers 13 residues. In germline, CDR1 is KGHSH, CDR2 LQKENI. The germline V and J ends were trimmed by 4 bases and 0 bases, with 6 bases remaining between them. Here the CDR3 reads CASSRAPNYGYTF. Here the CDR3 DNA reads TGTGCCAGCTCACGGGCACCTAACTATGGCTACACCTTC.